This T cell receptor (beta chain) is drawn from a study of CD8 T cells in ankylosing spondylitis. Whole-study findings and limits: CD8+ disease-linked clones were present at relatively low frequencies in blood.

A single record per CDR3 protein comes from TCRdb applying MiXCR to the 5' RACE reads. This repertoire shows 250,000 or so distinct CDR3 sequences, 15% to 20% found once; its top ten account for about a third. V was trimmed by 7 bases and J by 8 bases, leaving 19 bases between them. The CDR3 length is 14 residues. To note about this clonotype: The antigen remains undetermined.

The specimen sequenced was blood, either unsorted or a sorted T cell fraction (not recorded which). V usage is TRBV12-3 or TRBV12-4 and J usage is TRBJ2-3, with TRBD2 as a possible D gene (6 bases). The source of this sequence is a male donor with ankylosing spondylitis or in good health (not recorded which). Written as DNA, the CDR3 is TGTGCCAGCACCGTGGGAGGTTTCCCGGGTACGCAGTATTTT. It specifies CASTVGGFPGTQYF.